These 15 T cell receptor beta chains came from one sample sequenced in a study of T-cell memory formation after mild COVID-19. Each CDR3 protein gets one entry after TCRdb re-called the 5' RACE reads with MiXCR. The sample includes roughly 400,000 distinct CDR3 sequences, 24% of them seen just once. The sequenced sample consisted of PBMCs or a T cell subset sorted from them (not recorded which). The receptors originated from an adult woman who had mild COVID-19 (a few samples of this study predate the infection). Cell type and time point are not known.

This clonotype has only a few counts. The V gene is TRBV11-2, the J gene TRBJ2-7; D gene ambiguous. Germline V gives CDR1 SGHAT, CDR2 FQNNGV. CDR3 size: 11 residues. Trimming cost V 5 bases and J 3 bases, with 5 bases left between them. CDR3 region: CASSVIYEQYF. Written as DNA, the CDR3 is TGTGCCAGCAGCGTTATCTACGAGCAGTACTTC.

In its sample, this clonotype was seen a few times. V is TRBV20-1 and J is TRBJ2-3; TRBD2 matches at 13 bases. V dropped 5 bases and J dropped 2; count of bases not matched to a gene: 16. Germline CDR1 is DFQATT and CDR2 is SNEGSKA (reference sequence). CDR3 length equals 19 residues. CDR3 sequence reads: CSASPLKTSGGGYTDTQYF. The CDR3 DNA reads TGCAGTGCTTCTCCTCTTAAAACTAGCGGGGGGGGATACACAGATACGCAGTATTTT.

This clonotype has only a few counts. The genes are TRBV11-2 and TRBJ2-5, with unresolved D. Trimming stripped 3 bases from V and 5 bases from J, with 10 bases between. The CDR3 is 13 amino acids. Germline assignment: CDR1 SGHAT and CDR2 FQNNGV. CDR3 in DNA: TGTGCCAGCAGCTTTGGCCTACGGGAGACCCAGTACTTC. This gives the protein CASSFGLRETQYF.

The CDR3 sequence is CASSFWTGGLEGYTF. The CDR3 DNA reads as TGTGCCAGCAGCTTTTGGACAGGGGGCTTAGAGGGCTACACCTTC. The gene calls are TRBV11-2 and TRBJ1-2; TRBD1 matches 11 bases. Trimming at V came to 3 bases and at J to 8 bases, leaving 8 bases not matched to a gene. This CDR3 is built from 15 residues. From germline, CDR1 is SGHAT and CDR2 FQNNGV. Full variable domain (outside the CDR3, taken from reference TRBV11-2 and TRBJ1-2): EAGVAQSPRYKIIEKRQSVAFWCNPISGHATLYWYQQILGQGPKLLIQFQNNGVVDDSQLPKDRFSAERLKGVDSTLKIQPAKLEDSAVYLCASSFWTGGLEGYTFGSGTRLTVV.

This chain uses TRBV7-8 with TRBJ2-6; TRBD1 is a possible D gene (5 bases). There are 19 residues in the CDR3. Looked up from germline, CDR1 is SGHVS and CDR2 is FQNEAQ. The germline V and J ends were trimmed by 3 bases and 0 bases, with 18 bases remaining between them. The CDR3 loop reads CASSFNLDQGTSGANVLTF. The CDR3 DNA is TGTGCCAGCAGCTTCAACCTAGATCAGGGTACCTCTGGGGCCAACGTCCTGACTTTC.

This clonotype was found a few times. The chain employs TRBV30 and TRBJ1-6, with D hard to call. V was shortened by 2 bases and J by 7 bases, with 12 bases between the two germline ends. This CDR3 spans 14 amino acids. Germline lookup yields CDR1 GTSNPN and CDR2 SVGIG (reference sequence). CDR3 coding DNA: TGTGCCTGGAGTTACAAGGCCGGAAATTCACCCCTCCACTTT. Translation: CAWSYKAGNSPLHF.

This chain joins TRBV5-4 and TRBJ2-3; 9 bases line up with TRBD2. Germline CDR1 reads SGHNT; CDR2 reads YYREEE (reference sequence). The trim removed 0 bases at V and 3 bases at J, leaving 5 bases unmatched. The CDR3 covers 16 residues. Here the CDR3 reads CASSLASGRRTDTQYF. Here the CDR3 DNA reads TGTGCCAGCAGCTTGGCAAGCGGGAGGAGGACAGATACGCAGTATTTT.

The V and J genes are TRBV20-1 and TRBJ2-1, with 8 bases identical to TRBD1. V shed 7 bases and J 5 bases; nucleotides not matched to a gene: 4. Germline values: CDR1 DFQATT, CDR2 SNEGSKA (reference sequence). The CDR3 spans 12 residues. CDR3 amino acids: CSVYRGNNEQFF. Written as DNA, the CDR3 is TGCAGTGTATACAGGGGGAACAATGAGCAGTTCTTC.

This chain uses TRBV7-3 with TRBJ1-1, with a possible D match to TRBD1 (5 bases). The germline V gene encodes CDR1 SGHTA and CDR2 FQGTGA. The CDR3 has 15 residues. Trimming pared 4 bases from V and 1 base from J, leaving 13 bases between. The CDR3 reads CASSSTGTANTEAFF. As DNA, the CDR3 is TGTGCCAGCAGCTCCACCGGGACGGCGAACACTGAAGCTTTCTTT.

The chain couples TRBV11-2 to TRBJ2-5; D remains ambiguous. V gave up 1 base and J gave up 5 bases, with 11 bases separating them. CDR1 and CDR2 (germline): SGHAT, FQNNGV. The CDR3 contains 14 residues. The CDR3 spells CASSLARPAETQYF. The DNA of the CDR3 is TGTGCCAGCAGCTTAGCTCGGCCCGCGGAGACCCAGTACTTC. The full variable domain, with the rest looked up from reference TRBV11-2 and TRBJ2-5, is EAGVAQSPRYKIIEKRQSVAFWCNPISGHATLYWYQQILGQGPKLLIQFQNNGVVDDSQLPKDRFSAERLKGVDSTLKIQPAKLEDSAVYLCASSLARPAETQYFGPGTRLLVL.

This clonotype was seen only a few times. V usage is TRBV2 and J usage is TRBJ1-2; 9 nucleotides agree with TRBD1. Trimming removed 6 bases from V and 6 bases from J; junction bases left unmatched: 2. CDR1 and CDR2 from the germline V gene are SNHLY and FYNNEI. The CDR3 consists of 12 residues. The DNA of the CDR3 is TGTGCCAGCAGCGGGACAGGGAATGGCTACACCTTC. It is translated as CASSGTGNGYTF.

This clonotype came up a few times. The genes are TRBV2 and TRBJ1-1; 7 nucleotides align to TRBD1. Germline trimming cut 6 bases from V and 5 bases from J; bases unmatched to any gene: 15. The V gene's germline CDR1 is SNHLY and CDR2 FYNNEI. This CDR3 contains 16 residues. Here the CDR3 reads CASSISVRQGRTEAFF. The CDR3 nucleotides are TGTGCCAGCAGCATTAGCGTCCGACAGGGAAGAACTGAAGCTTTCTTT.

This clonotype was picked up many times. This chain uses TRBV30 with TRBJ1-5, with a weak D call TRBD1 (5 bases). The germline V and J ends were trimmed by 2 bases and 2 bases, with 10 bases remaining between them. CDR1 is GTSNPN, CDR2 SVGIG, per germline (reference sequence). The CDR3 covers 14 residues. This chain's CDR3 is CAWSKGARNQPQHF. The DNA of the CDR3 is TGTGCCTGGAGTAAAGGGGCACGCAATCAGCCCCAGCATTTT.

Here the CDR3 reads CASSALGAANTEAFF. The CDR3 DNA reads TGTGCCAGCAGTGCCCTGGGGGCGGCGAACACTGAAGCTTTCTTT. The rearrangement joins TRBV27 to TRBJ1-1; a weak D match, TRBD1 (6 bases). Germline CDR1 reads MNHEY; CDR2 reads SMNVEV (reference sequence). Trimming removed 5 bases from V and 1 base from J, with 14 bases in between. The CDR3 spans 15 residues.

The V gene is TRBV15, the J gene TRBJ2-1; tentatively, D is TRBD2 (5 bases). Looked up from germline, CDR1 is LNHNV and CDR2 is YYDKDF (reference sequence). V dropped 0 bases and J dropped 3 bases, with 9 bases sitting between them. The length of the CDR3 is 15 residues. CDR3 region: CATSRDPGSYNEQFF. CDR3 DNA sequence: TGTGCCACCAGCAGAGATCCGGGAAGCTACAATGAGCAGTTCTTC.